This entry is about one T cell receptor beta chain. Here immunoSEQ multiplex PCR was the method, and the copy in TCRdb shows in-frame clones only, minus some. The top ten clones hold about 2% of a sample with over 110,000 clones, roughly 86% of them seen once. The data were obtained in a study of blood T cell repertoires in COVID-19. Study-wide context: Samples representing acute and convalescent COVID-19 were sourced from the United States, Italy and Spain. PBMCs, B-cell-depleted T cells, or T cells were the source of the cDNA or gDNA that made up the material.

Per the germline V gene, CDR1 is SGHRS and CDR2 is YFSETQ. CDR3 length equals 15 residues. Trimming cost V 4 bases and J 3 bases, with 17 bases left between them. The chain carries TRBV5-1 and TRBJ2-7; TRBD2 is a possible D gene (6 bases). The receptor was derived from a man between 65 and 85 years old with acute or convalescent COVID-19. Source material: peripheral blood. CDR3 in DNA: TGCGCCAGCAGCCTGGGGGTGACTAGGAACTACGAGCAGTACTTC. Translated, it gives CASSLGVTRNYEQYF. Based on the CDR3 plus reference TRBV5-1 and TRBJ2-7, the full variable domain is KAGVTQTPRYLIKTRGQQVTLSCSPISGHRSVSWYQQTPGQGLQFLFEYFSETQRNKGNFPGRFSGRQFSNSRSEMNVSTLELGDSALYLCASSLGVTRNYEQYFGPGTRLTVT.